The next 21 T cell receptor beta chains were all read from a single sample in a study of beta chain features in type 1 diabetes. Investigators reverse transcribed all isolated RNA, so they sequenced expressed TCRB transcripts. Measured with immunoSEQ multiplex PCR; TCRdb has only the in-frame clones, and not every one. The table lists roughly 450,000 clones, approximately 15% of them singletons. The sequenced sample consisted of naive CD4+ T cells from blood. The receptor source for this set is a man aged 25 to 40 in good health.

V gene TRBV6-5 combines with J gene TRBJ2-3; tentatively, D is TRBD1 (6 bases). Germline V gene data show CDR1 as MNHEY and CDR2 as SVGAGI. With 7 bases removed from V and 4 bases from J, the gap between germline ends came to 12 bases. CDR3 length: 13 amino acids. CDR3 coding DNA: TGTGCCAGCACTAGGACAGCCGCAGATACGCAGTATTTT. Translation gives CASTRTAADTQYF.

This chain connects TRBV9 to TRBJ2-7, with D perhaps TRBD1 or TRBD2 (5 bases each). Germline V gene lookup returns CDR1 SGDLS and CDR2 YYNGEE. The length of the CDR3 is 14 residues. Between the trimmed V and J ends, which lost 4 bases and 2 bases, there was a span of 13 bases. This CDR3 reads CASSTGTSTYEQYF. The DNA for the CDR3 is TGTGCCAGCAGCACCGGGACCTCAACCTACGAGCAGTACTTC.

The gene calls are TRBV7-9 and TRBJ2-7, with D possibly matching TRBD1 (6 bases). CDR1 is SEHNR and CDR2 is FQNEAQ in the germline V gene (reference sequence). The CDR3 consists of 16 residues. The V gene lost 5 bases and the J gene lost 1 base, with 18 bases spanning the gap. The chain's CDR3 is CASSRRSQGDSYEQYV. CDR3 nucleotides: TGTGCCAGCAGCCGAAGATCACAGGGCGATTCCTACGAGCAGTACGTC.

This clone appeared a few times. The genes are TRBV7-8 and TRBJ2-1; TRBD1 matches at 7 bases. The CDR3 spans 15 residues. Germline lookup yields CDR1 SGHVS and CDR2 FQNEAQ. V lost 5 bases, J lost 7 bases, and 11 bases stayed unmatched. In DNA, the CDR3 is TGTGCCAGCAGCCACGGGACAGAGAGGATGAATGAGCAGTTCTTC. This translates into CASSHGTERMNEQFF.

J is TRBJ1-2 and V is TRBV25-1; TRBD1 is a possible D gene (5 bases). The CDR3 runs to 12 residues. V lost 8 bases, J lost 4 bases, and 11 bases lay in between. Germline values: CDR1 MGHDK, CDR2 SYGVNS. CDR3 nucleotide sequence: TGTGCCAGCGGGGCTGGAGGCTATGGCTACACCTTC. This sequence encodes CASGAGGYGYTF.

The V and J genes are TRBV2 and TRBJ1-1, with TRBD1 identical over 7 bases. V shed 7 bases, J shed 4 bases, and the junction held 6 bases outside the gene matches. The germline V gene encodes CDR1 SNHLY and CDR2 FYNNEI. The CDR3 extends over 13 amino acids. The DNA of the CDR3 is TGTGCCAGCACGTCAGGGGGAGGCACTGAAGCTTTCTTT. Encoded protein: CASTSGGGTEAFF.

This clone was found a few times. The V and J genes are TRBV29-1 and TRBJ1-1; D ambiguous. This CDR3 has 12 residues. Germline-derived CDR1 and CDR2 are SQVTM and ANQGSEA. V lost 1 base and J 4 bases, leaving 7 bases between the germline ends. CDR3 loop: CSVEVTFTEAFF. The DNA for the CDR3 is TGCAGCGTTGAAGTCACTTTCACTGAAGCTTTCTTT.

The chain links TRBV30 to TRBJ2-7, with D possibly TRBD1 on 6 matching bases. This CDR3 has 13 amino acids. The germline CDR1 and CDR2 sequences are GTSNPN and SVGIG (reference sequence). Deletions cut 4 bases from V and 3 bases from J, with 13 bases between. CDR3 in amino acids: CAWTPGTHYEQYV. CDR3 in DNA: TGTGCCTGGACACCCGGGACACACTACGAGCAGTACGTC.

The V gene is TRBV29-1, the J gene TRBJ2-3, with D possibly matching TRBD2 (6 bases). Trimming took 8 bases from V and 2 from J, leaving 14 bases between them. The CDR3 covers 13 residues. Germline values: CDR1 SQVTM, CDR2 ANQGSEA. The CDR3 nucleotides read TGCAGCCCCCGCCTAGCGAACACAGATACGCAGTATTTT. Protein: CSPRLANTDTQYF.

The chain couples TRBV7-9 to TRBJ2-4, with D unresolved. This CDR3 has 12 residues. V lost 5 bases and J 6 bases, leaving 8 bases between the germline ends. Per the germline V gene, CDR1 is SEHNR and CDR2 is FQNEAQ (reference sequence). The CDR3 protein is CASSKKINIQYF. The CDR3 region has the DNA TGTGCCAGCAGCAAGAAGATAAACATTCAGTACTTC.

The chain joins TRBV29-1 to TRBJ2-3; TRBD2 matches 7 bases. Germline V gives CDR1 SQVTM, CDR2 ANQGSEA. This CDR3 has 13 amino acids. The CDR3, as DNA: TGCAGTCTTAGCGGGCAATACACAGATACGCAGTATTTT. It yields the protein CSLSGQYTDTQYF.

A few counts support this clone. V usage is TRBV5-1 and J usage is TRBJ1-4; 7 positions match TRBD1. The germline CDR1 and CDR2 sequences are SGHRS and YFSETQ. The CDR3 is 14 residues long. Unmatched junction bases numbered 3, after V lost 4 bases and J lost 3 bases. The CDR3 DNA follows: TGCGCCAGCAGCGGGGGACAGCCTAATGAAAAACTGTTTTTT. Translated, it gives CASSGGQPNEKLFF.

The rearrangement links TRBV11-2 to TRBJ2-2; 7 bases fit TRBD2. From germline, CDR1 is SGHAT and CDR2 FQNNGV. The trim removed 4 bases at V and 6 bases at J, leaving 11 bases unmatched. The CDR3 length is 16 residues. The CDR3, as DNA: TGTGCCAGCAGCTATGTGGGCGGGGGATTGGCCGGGGAGCTGTTTTTT. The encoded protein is CASSYVGGGLAGELFF. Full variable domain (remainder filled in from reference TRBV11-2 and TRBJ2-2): EAGVAQSPRYKIIEKRQSVAFWCNPISGHATLYWYQQILGQGPKLLIQFQNNGVVDDSQLPKDRFSAERLKGVDSTLKIQPAKLEDSAVYLCASSYVGGGLAGELFFGEGSRLTVL.

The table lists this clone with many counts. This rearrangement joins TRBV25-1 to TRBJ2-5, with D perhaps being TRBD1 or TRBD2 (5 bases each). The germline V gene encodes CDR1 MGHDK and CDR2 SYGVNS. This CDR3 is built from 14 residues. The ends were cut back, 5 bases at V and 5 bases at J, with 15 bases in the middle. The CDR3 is CASSHRIVAETQYF. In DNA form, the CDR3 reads TGTGCCAGCAGTCACAGGATAGTAGCGGAGACCCAGTACTTC.

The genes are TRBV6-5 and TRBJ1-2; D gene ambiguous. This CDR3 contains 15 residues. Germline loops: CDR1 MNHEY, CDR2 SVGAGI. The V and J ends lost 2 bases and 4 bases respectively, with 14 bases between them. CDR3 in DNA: TGTGCCAGCAGTTACCATACCACCGACGGCTATGGCTACACCTTC. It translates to CASSYHTTDGYGYTF.

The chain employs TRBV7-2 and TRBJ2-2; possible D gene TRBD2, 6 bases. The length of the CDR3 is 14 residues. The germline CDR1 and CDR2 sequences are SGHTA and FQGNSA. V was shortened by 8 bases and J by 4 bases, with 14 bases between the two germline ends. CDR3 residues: CASLRGLSTGELFF. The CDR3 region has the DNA TGTGCCAGCCTAAGGGGACTGAGCACCGGGGAGCTGTTTTTT.

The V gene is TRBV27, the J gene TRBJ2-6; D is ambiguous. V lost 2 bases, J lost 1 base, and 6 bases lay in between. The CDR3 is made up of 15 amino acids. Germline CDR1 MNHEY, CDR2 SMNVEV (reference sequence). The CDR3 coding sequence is TGTGCCAGCAGTTTAGCCCCTTCTGGGGCCAACGTCCTGACTTTC. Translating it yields CASSLAPSGANVLTF.

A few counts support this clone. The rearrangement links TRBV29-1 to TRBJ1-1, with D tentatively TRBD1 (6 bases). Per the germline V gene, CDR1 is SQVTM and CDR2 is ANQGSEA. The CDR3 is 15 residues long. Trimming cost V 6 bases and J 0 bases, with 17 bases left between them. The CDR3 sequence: CSVGGRQAMNTEAFF. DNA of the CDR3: TGCAGCGTCGGTGGGAGACAGGCGATGAACACTGAAGCTTTCTTT.

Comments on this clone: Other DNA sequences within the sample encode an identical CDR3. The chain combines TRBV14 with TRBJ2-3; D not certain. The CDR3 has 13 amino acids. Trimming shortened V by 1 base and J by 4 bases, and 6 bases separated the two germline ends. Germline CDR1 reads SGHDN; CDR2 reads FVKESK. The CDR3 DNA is TGTGCCAGCAGCCAAGCGGGTGCAGATACGCAGTATTTT. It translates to CASSQAGADTQYF.

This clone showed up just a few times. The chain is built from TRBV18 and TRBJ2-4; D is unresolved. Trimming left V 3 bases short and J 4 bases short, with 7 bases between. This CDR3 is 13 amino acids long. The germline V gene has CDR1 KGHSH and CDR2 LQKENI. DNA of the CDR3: TGTGCCAGCTCACCTCAGGAAAAAAACATTCAGTACTTC. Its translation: CASSPQEKNIQYF.

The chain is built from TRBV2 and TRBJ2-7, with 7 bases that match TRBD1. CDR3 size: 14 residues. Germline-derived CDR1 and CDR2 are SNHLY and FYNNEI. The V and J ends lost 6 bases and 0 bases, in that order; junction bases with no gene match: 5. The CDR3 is CASRPGQSSYEQYV. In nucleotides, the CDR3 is TGTGCCAGCAGGCCGGGACAGAGCTCCTACGAGCAGTACGTC.